These 30 T cell receptor beta chains originate from one sample sequenced in a study of shared clonotypes between healthy human individuals. Terminally differentiated effector memory CD45RA+ cells were excluded by CCR7 positive selection of CD45RO-negative cells. Profiled with immunoSEQ multiplex PCR; TCRdb holds only in-frame clones, not every one. The top ten hold 1.5% to 2% of the sample, which has about 2,200,000 clones, 93% seen once. The sequenced material came from naive CD8+ T cells from PBMCs. The receptor source for this set is a man between 18 and 35 years old in good health. Some clones in this sample may be carry-over from other donors' samples.

CDR3 protein: CASSFVKAGLARLLNNEQFF. CDR3 coding DNA: TGTGCCAGCAGCTTTGTTAAGGCGGGACTAGCGCGACTTCTCAATAATGAGCAGTTCTTC. The chain combines TRBV7-3 with TRBJ2-1; 10 bases match TRBD2. The germline V gene encodes CDR1 SGHTA and CDR2 FQGTGA. V shed 3 bases, J shed 7 bases, and the junction held 21 bases outside the gene matches. The CDR3 sequence is 20 residues long.

The chain is built from TRBV9 and TRBJ1-5, with D unclear. CDR3 length: 11 amino acids. Germline V gives CDR1 SGDLS, CDR2 YYNGEE. V was pared by 7 bases and J by 4 bases, with 6 bases between. CDR3 region: CASGENQPQHF. The DNA for the CDR3 is TGTGCCAGCGGGGAGAATCAGCCCCAGCATTTT.

The CDR3, as DNA: TGTGCCAGCAGTTTAATTAGCCTGTCTACCAATGAGCAGTTCTTC. Its protein is CASSLISLSTNEQFF. The rearrangement uses TRBV27 and TRBJ2-1; the D is unclear. This CDR3 region has 15 residues. Germline V CDR1 and CDR2: MNHEY, SMNVEV (reference sequence). Trimming left V 2 bases short and J 6 bases short, with 14 bases between.

This clone was picked up one time. The V and J genes are TRBV12-5 and TRBJ1-2; D not certain. The CDR3 runs 14 residues. V was shortened by 6 bases and J by 7 bases, with 18 bases between the two germline ends. CDR1 and CDR2 from the germline V gene are LGHNT and FRNRAP. For the CDR3, the DNA is TGTGCTAGTGGCTACACCCCCGGTCTCGGTGGCTACACCTTC. Its protein product is CASGYTPGLGGYTF.

This clone has just one count. The genes are TRBV4-1 and TRBJ1-3; a possible D gene is TRBD1 (5 bases). The CDR3 contains 14 residues. Germline assignment: CDR1 MGHRA and CDR2 YSYEKL. The V gene lost 3 bases and the J gene lost 4 bases, with 10 bases spanning the gap. This CDR3 reads CASSHRGDGNTIYF. CDR3 in DNA: TGCGCCAGCAGCCATCGGGGGGACGGAAACACCATATATTTT.

The V call is TRBV11-1, the J call TRBJ2-5, with TRBD2 matching 11 bases. Germline V lookup: CDR1 SGHAT, CDR2 FQDESV (reference sequence). The CDR3 runs 15 residues. Trimming cost V 2 bases and J 5 bases; bases outside gene matches: 4. The CDR3 protein is CASSLIAGGQETQYF. The CDR3 DNA sequence: TGTGCCAGCAGCTTAATAGCGGGAGGGCAGGAGACCCAGTACTTC.

A note on this clone: The same CDR3 can be traced to other DNA sequences in this sample. DNA for the CDR3: TGCGCCAGCAGCCTGGGGGCAAATGGCTACACCTTC. Protein product: CASSLGANGYTF. The genes are TRBV5-1 and TRBJ1-2; D may be TRBD1 (6 bases). Germline V CDR1 and CDR2: SGHRS, YFSETQ. V dropped 4 bases and J dropped 6 bases, with 10 bases sitting between them. The CDR3 length is 12 residues.

The V and J genes are TRBV7-2 and TRBJ2-7; D perhaps matches TRBD2 (5 bases). The V end was cut by 3 bases, the J end by 2 bases, with 8 bases between. The CDR3 is 13 amino acids. CDR1 and CDR2 from the germline V gene are SGHTA and FQGNSA. This CDR3 reads CASSFRDPYEQYF. The CDR3, as DNA: TGTGCCAGCAGCTTCCGGGATCCCTACGAGCAGTACTTC.

This clone turned up a few times. Other nucleotide sequences in the sample specify the same CDR3. The chain combines TRBV9 with TRBJ1-3; 8 bases line up with TRBD1. The ends lost 0 bases at V and 2 bases at J; junction bases unmatched: 1. The CDR3 extends over 15 amino acids. CDR1 is SGDLS, CDR2 YYNGEE, per germline. The DNA for the CDR3 is TGTGCCAGCAGCGTAGGGACAGGGCCTGGAAACACCATATATTTT. Translation: CASSVGTGPGNTIYF. The full variable domain, rest sourced from reference TRBV9 and TRBJ1-3, is DSGVTQTPKHLITATGQRVTLRCSPRSGDLSVYWYQQSLDQGLQFLIQYYNGEERAKGNILERFSAQQFPDLHSELNLSSLELGDSALYFCASSVGTGPGNTIYFGEGSWLTVV.

The chain carries TRBV5-6 and TRBJ1-2; a weak D match, TRBD1 (6 bases). V was cut by 2 bases and J by 2 bases, with 13 bases left in between. Germline CDR1 and CDR2: SGHDT and YYEEEE. The CDR3 extends over 15 amino acids. DNA for the CDR3: TGTGCCAGCAGCTTTTCGACAGGAATGAACTATGGCTACACCTTC. Protein sequence: CASSFSTGMNYGYTF.

As for this clone: Compared with germline, one end of the junction differs, possibly owing to a read error. V and J are TRBV7-9 and TRBJ1-4; D not resolved. The CDR3 covers 17 residues. The germline V gene has CDR1 SEHNR and CDR2 FQNEAQ (reference sequence). As DNA, the CDR3 is TGTGCCAGCAGCTTAGCTGACGGGCACTTAACTCATGAAAAACTGTTTTTT. Protein sequence: CASSLADGHLTHEKLFF. The full variable domain, rest sourced from reference TRBV7-9 and TRBJ1-4, is DTGVSQNPRHKITKRGQNVTFRCDPISEHNRLYWYRQTLGQGPEFLTYFQNEAQLEKSRLLSDRFSAERPKGSFSTLEIQRTEQGDSAMYLCASSLADGHLTHEKLFFGSGTQLSVL.

The chain combines TRBV7-9 with TRBJ2-1; D not resolved. The V end lost 1 base, the J end lost 0 bases, and 10 bases lay between the germline ends. The CDR3 runs 16 residues. Germline assignment: CDR1 SEHNR and CDR2 FQNEAQ (reference sequence). The DNA for the CDR3 is TGTGCCAGCAGCTTAGTTACATCCCGCTCCTACAATGAGCAGTTCTTC. Translating it yields CASSLVTSRSYNEQFF.

V gene TRBV19 combines with J gene TRBJ1-1, with D possibly matching TRBD1 (6 bases). Per germline, CDR1 LNHDA and CDR2 SQIVND (reference sequence). V gave up 11 bases and J gave up 11 bases, with 21 bases separating them. This CDR3 spans 12 amino acids. The CDR3 loop reads CAGINRVGFAFF. The CDR3 region has the DNA TGTGCCGGAATTAACAGGGTCGGGTTTGCTTTCTTT. The full variable domain, with the rest looked up from reference TRBV19 and TRBJ1-1, is DGGITQSPKYLFRKEGQNVTLSCEQNLNHDAMYWYRQDPGQGLRLIYYSQIVNDFQKGDIAEGYSVSREKKESFPLTVTSAQKNPTAFYLCAGINRVGFAFFGQGTRLTVV.

The CDR3, as DNA: TGTGCCAGCAGCACACTACGGGTAAACTATGGCTACACCTTC. Protein sequence: CASSTLRVNYGYTF. This sequence joins TRBV5-6 and TRBJ1-2; no definite D call. V was trimmed by 4 bases and J by 2 bases, leaving 12 bases between them. In germline, CDR1 is SGHDT, CDR2 YYEEEE. The CDR3 spans 14 residues. The whole variable domain, filled in from reference TRBV5-6 and TRBJ1-2, reads DAGVTQSPTHLIKTRGQQVTLRCSPKSGHDTVSWYQQALGQGPQFIFQYYEEEERQRGNFPDRFSGHQFPNYSSELNVNALLLGDSALYLCASSTLRVNYGYTFGSGTRLTVV.

J is TRBJ2-7 and V is TRBV15; TRBD1 aligns across 9 bases. The CDR3 loop spans 14 amino acids. The ends lost 5 bases at V and 5 bases at J; junction bases unmatched: 7. Germline-derived CDR1 and CDR2 are LNHNV and YYDKDF (reference sequence). The CDR3: CATSSGTGINEQYF. The DNA for the CDR3 is TGTGCCACCAGCTCCGGGACAGGGATCAACGAGCAGTACTTC.

This clone was picked up a small number of times. The chain is built from TRBV28 and TRBJ1-1, with D maybe TRBD1 (5 bases). Trimming pared 5 bases from V and 3 bases from J, leaving 13 bases between. Germline V lookup: CDR1 MDHEN, CDR2 SYDVKM. This CDR3 region has 14 residues. The CDR3: CASSRDGGDTEAFF. Written as DNA, the CDR3 is TGTGCCAGCAGTCGGGACGGTGGGGACACTGAAGCTTTCTTT.

Worth noting for this clone: Other DNA sequences in the sample encode the same CDR3. V usage is TRBV19 and J usage is TRBJ1-1; D uncertain. The V end lost 3 bases, the J end lost 1 base, and 12 bases lay between the germline ends. The CDR3 has 15 residues. CDR1 is LNHDA and CDR2 is SQIVND in the germline V gene (reference sequence). The DNA of the CDR3 is TGTGCCAGTAGTATCCCTCGGACGGGGAACACTGAAGCTTTCTTT. Translation gives CASSIPRTGNTEAFF. Full variable domain (remainder filled in from reference TRBV19 and TRBJ1-1): DGGITQSPKYLFRKEGQNVTLSCEQNLNHDAMYWYRQDPGQGLRLIYYSQIVNDFQKGDIAEGYSVSREKKESFPLTVTSAQKNPTAFYLCASSIPRTGNTEAFFGQGTRLTVV.

The J gene is TRBJ2-5, the V gene TRBV2; D gene uncertain. V was shortened by 4 bases and J by 5 bases, with 17 bases between the two germline ends. The CDR3 has 15 amino acids. Germline V lookup: CDR1 SNHLY, CDR2 FYNNEI. This chain's CDR3 is CASSVGSHGGETQYF. As DNA, the CDR3 is TGTGCCAGCAGTGTTGGCAGCCACGGTGGGGAGACCCAGTACTTC.

This sequence joins TRBV6-1 and TRBJ1-5; TRBD1 matches 7 bases. The CDR3 has 17 residues. Germline lookup yields CDR1 MNHNS and CDR2 SASEGT. Unmatched junction bases numbered 10, after V lost 2 bases and J lost 3 bases. CDR3 loop: CASSETRGGGFNQPQHF. The DNA of the CDR3 is TGTGCCAGCAGTGAAACGCGCGGAGGGGGCTTCAATCAGCCCCAGCATTTT.

V is TRBV7-9 and J is TRBJ2-7, with 10 bases matching TRBD2. This CDR3 spans 15 amino acids. V lost 4 bases, J lost 4 bases, and 7 bases stayed unmatched. Germline V gives CDR1 SEHNR, CDR2 FQNEAQ (reference sequence). The CDR3 region is CASSSRTSGLYEQYF. The CDR3 DNA reads as TGTGCCAGCAGCTCTCGGACTAGCGGATTATACGAGCAGTACTTC.

The J gene is TRBJ1-1, the V gene TRBV19; no clear D gene. V dropped 0 bases and J dropped 7 bases, with 18 bases sitting between them. This CDR3 is 16 amino acids long. CDR1 LNHDA and CDR2 SQIVND come from the germline V gene (reference sequence). The CDR3 protein is CASSIDREVAIGEAFF. The CDR3 DNA reads TGTGCCAGTAGTATAGATCGGGAGGTGGCCATTGGTGAAGCTTTCTTT.

This rearrangement joins TRBV7-3 to TRBJ2-1; 9 bases map to TRBD1. From germline, CDR1 is SGHTA and CDR2 FQGTGA. The CDR3 is 16 amino acids. J was trimmed by 0 bases and V by 2 bases; bases with no gene match: 2. The CDR3 DNA reads TGTGCCAGCAGCTTAGGACAGGGGCCCTCCTACAATGAGCAGTTCTTC. Protein sequence: CASSLGQGPSYNEQFF.

This clone was observed once. The gene calls are TRBV4-1 and TRBJ2-7; 10 bases align to TRBD1. Germline trimming cut 3 bases from V and 4 bases from J; bases unmatched to any gene: 6. The germline gives CDR1 MGHRA, CDR2 YSYEKL. There are 15 residues in the CDR3. In DNA form, the CDR3 reads TGCGCCAGCAGCCACCCCGGACAGGGGGGATACGAGCAGTACTTC. This encodes CASSHPGQGGYEQYF.

With regard to this clone: Distinct nucleotide sequences in the sample also encode this CDR3. V usage is TRBV9 and J usage is TRBJ2-5, with D perhaps TRBD1 or TRBD2 (6 bases each). In germline, CDR1 is SGDLS, CDR2 YYNGEE. The CDR3 sequence is 15 residues long. The ends were cut back, 0 bases at V and 2 bases at J, with 11 bases in the middle. The chain's CDR3 is CASSVGGGTQETQYF. DNA of the CDR3: TGTGCCAGCAGCGTAGGTGGCGGGACACAAGAGACCCAGTACTTC.

The chain links TRBV10-3 to TRBJ2-7; 10 bases line up with TRBD2. Trimming cost V 3 bases and J 0 bases; bases outside gene matches: 2. The CDR3 spans 15 residues. Germline assignment: CDR1 ENHRY and CDR2 SYGVKD. The DNA of the CDR3 is TGTGCCATCAGTGAACCTAGCGGGAGCTCCTACGAGCAGTACTTC. Its protein is CAISEPSGSSYEQYF.

Concerning this clone: The junction departs from the called germline gene at one end, perhaps through a read error. The V and J genes are TRBV4-1 and TRBJ2-1; 9 bases match TRBD1. Germline V lookup: CDR1 MGHRA, CDR2 YSYEKL. The CDR3 runs 16 residues. The CDR3 DNA reads as TGCGCCAGCAGCCCACTGGGGACAGGGTCCTCCAATGAGCAGTTCTTC. This sequence encodes CASSPLGTGSSNEQFF.

The chain uses TRBV5-1 and TRBJ2-3; 8 bases map to TRBD2. V was clipped by 6 bases and J by 1 base; unmatched bases: 1. Germline V gives CDR1 SGHRS, CDR2 YFSETQ. The CDR3 is made up of 13 amino acids. CDR3 residues: CASKTSGTDTQYF. The DNA of the CDR3 is TGCGCCAGCAAGACTAGCGGCACAGATACGCAGTATTTT.

The chain uses TRBV5-6 and TRBJ2-7; no firm D call. The V end lost 0 bases, the J end lost 9 bases, and 16 bases lay between the germline ends. The germline V gene encodes CDR1 SGHDT and CDR2 YYEEEE. The CDR3 sequence is 14 residues long. CDR3 bases: TGTGCCAGCAGCTTGGTGGGGTCGGTCATGGGGCAGTACTTC. Amino acids: CASSLVGSVMGQYF.

The V gene is TRBV7-6, the J gene TRBJ2-3; 14 bases are a match to TRBD2. The CDR3 runs 15 residues. Germline assignment: CDR1 SGHVS and CDR2 FNYEAQ. The junction had 4 bases not matched to a gene; V was cut back by 5 bases and J by 6 bases. As DNA, the CDR3 is TGTGCCAGCAGCCCTGGACTAGCGGGAGGTGATACGCAGTATTTT. Protein product: CASSPGLAGGDTQYF.

A remark on this clone: The sample holds other DNA sequences that translate to the same CDR3. The chain combines TRBV5-5 with TRBJ1-1, with D hard to call. Trimming took off 1 base at V and 1 base at J, with 8 bases between the two ends. This CDR3 comprises 14 residues. Germline values: CDR1 SGHKS, CDR2 YYEKEE (reference sequence). The CDR3 loop is CASSLRPGNTEAFF. The CDR3 coding sequence is TGTGCCAGCAGCTTGCGACCGGGGAACACTGAAGCTTTCTTT.